The 14 T cell receptor beta chains below were found in one sample sequenced in a study of T cells in Graves' hyperthyroidism and ophthalmopathy. The TCR beta CDR3 regions underwent amplification using RNA transcripts as the source. HTBI primers were employed in a first-round RT-PCR of the TCR CDR3. TCRdb re-derived calls from the multiplex PCR reads in MiXCR, one entry per CDR3 protein. In the table there are approximately 95,000 distinct CDR3 sequences, roughly 40% of which are singletons. Material for sequencing was peripheral blood or thyroid tissue (not recorded which). The receptors here all came from a woman in her 30s with Graves' hyperthyroidism.

This clonotype was recorded many times. The V and J genes are TRBV7-9 and TRBJ2-5; a weak D match, TRBD1 (6 bases). Germline V CDR1 and CDR2: SEHNR, FQNEAQ (reference sequence). Trimming pared 3 bases from V and 5 bases from J, leaving 10 bases between. This CDR3 is 13 amino acids long. The CDR3 sequence is CASSFNREETQYF. The DNA for the CDR3 is TGTGCCAGCAGCTTTAACAGGGAGGAGACCCAGTACTTC.

This clonotype was seen ten or more times. The chain couples TRBV7-9 to TRBJ1-1; 8 bases are shared with TRBD1. Germline V gives CDR1 SEHNR, CDR2 FQNEAQ (reference sequence). V trimming: 5 bases; J trimming: 7 bases; junction bases outside the gene matches: 12. This CDR3 spans 15 amino acids. In nucleotides, the CDR3 is TGTGCCAGCAGCCACCAGACGACAGGGGTGAATGAAGCTTTCTTT. Amino acids: CASSHQTTGVNEAFF.

J is TRBJ1-1 and V is TRBV6-6; D unresolved. The CDR3 consists of 13 residues. Trimming stripped 5 bases from V and 1 base from J, with 8 bases between. CDR1 and CDR2 from the germline V gene are MNHNY and SVGAGI (reference sequence). CDR3 in DNA: TGTGCCAGCAGTCAAGACCCGAACACTGAAGCTTTCTTT. This codes for CASSQDPNTEAFF.

Notes on this clonotype: This sequence may be a read error, since a much larger clone differs from it by one base. The V and J genes are TRBV7-9 and TRBJ1-6, with D tentatively TRBD1 (5 bases). CDR3 length: 11 residues. In germline, CDR1 is SEHNR, CDR2 FQNEAQ (reference sequence). The CDR3 DNA reads TGTGCCTGTGGGTGGGGCTCACCCCTCCGCTTT. It yields the protein CACGWGSPLRF.

This clonotype was counted many times. The V and J genes are TRBV10-3 and TRBJ2-5; no clear D. The CDR3 is 14 amino acids. CDR1 ENHRY and CDR2 SYGVKD come from the germline V gene. The germline V and J ends were trimmed by 4 bases and 1 base, with 10 bases remaining between them. The CDR3 reads CAISVGRLQETQYF. CDR3 coding DNA: TGTGCCATCAGTGTCGGGCGCCTCCAAGAGACCCAGTACTTC.

The chain combines TRBV15 with TRBJ1-6; no clear D. This CDR3 contains 14 residues. V was cut by 2 bases and J by 6 bases, with 8 bases left in between. From germline, CDR1 is LNHNV and CDR2 YYDKDF (reference sequence). CDR3 nucleotides: TGTGCCACCAGCAGACCTCCGAGTAATTCACCCCTCCACTTT. This gives the protein CATSRPPSNSPLHF.

A note on this clonotype: Germline and junction disagree at one end, which may indicate a read error. V and J are TRBV10-3 and TRBJ2-2; perhaps TRBD1 as D (6 bases). CDR1 and CDR2 (germline): ENHRY, SYGVKD. The CDR3 covers 15 residues. This CDR3 is CAISSQGSNTGELLF. Written as DNA, the CDR3 is TGTGCCATCAGTTCACAGGGCTCGAACACCGGGGAGTTGTTGTTT.

This clonotype was seen repeatedly, ten times or more. The CDR3 DNA is TGTGCCAGTAGTCCAGAGGACGGTCAAGAGACCCAGTACTTC. Translating gives CASSPEDGQETQYF. The chain recombines TRBV19 with TRBJ2-5; the D is unclear. V was pared by 5 bases and J by 2 bases, with 12 bases between. The CDR3 runs 14 residues. The V gene's germline CDR1 is LNHDA and CDR2 SQIVND (reference sequence).

The chain is built from TRBV15 and TRBJ1-3; no definite D call. The CDR3 extends over 15 amino acids. The V and J ends lost 1 base and 2 bases respectively, with 9 bases between them. Germline values: CDR1 LNHNV, CDR2 YYDKDF (reference sequence). CDR3 coding DNA: TGTGCCACCAGCAGAGGAGGGTCCCCTGGAAACACCATATATTTT. It yields the protein CATSRGGSPGNTIYF.

This clonotype showed up many times. The V call is TRBV20-1, the J call TRBJ2-2, with D possibly matching TRBD2 (5 bases). Trimming pared 6 bases from V and 1 base from J, leaving 9 bases between. Germline values: CDR1 DFQATT, CDR2 SNEGSKA (reference sequence). The CDR3 runs 13 residues. Here the CDR3 DNA reads TGCAGTGCCGGACTGGTGAACACCGGGGAGCTGTTTTTT. Its protein product is CSAGLVNTGELFF.

The CDR3 nucleotides read TGTGCCAGCAGCCGATGGGCGGGACAGCCCTCCTACGAGCAGTACTTC. It translates to CASSRWAGQPSYEQYF. This rearrangement joins TRBV7-9 to TRBJ2-7, with D perhaps matching TRBD1 (7 bases). From germline, CDR1 is SEHNR and CDR2 FQNEAQ (reference sequence). The CDR3 runs 16 residues. Trimming left V 5 bases short and J 0 bases short, with 17 bases between.

In this sample, this clonotype turned up many times. The chain recombines TRBV30 with TRBJ2-7; a weak D match, TRBD1 (5 bases). With 2 bases removed from V and 4 bases from J, the gap between germline ends came to 9 bases. The germline V gene has CDR1 GTSNPN and CDR2 SVGIG (reference sequence). The CDR3 loop spans 12 amino acids. The CDR3 DNA sequence: TGTGCCTGGAGTCTCGACAGTTACGAGCAGTACTTC. Protein product: CAWSLDSYEQYF.

Worth noting for this clonotype: At one end the junction does not follow the germline gene, possibly because of a read error. The chain employs TRBV9 and TRBJ1-1, with a tentative D call TRBD1 (5 bases). The CDR3 has 11 amino acids. Germline lookup yields CDR1 SGDLS and CDR2 YYNGEE. DNA for the CDR3: TGTGCCAGCAACGTAGACGGGACCCGATTATTT. Translating it yields CASNVDGTRLF.

The rearrangement uses TRBV14 and TRBJ2-5; D may be TRBD1 (7 bases). The CDR3 has 17 residues. Germline CDR1 and CDR2: SGHDN and FVKESK. V was shortened by 1 base and J by 7 bases, with 22 bases between the two germline ends. For the CDR3, the DNA is TGTGCCAGCAGCCAAGTATCGCTGCGGGACAGATACGGGACCCAGTACTTC. Its protein is CASSQVSLRDRYGTQYF.